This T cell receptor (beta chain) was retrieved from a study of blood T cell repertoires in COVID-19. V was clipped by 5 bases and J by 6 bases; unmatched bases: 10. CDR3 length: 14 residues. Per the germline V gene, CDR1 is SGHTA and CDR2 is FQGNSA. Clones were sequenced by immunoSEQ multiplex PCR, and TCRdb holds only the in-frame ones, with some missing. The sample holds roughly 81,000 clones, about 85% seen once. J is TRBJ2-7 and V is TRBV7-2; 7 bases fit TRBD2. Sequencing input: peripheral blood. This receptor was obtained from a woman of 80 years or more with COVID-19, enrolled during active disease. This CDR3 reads CASSLIGPGGEQYF. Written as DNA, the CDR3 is TGTGCCAGCAGCCTGATCGGTCCGGGGGGCGAGCAGTACTTC.